Listed below are T cell receptor beta chains from one sample, sequenced in a study of T cells after yellow fever vaccination. TCRdb analysed the 5' RACE reads with MiXCR anew, one entry per CDR3 protein. Of a few hundred thousand distinct CDR3 sequences detected, around 16% appear once; the ten largest clones hold 17%. The starting material was PBMCs, obtained less than 6 days after the first yellow fever vaccination. Every receptor here comes from a man aged 18 to 30 who received the YFV17D yellow fever vaccine. CDR3s include the opening cysteine and the closing phenylalanine or tryptophan. The D gene is left open where the match is weak. Only some rows state a clone size, as once, few, many or a class for expanded clones.

v_call	clone_size	d_call	j_call	cdr3_aa	cdr3_nt
TRBV11-1	-	-	TRBJ1-1	CASSSRKGGTEAFF	TGTGCCAGCAGCTCCCGCAAAGGGGGAACTGAAGCTTTCTTT
TRBV4-2	many	-	TRBJ1-5	CASSQDGVGDQPQHF	TGTGCCAGCAGCCAAGACGGCGTAGGAGATCAGCCCCAGCATTTT
TRBV7-9	-	-	TRBJ2-3	CASSPKTSTDTQYF	TGTGCCAGCAGCCCAAAGACAAGCACAGATACGCAGTATTTT
TRBV7-9	-	TRBD2	TRBJ2-5	CASSLKWREETQYF	TGTGCCAGCAGCTTAAAGTGGCGGGAGGAGACCCAGTACTTC
TRBV2	-	-	TRBJ1-5	CASMGEGRAGNQPQHF	TGTGCCAGCATGGGCGAGGGCCGTGCCGGTAATCAGCCCCAGCATTTT
TRBV5-1	few	-	TRBJ1-1	CASQEGLERGTEAFF	TGCGCCAGCCAAGAGGGGCTGGAAAGAGGCACTGAAGCTTTCTTT
TRBV5-1	-	-	TRBJ2-5	CASSLEGRGASETQYF	TGCGCCAGCAGCTTGGAGGGCAGGGGAGCAAGTGAGACCCAGTACTTC
TRBV19	few	-	TRBJ2-1	CASSIGGLNEQFF	TGTGCCAGTAGTATCGGCGGTTTGAATGAGCAGTTCTTC
TRBV6-1	few	TRBD1	TRBJ2-7	CASSQGAPYEQYF	TGTGCCAGCAGTCAGGGGGCCCCCTACGAGCAGTACTTC
TRBV2	few	TRBD1	TRBJ2-7	CASSPYRGSSYEQYF	TGTGCCAGCAGCCCATACAGGGGAAGCTCCTACGAGCAGTACTTC
TRBV3-1	many	-	TRBJ2-7	CASSQGLSASYEQYF	TGTGCCAGCAGCCAAGGCCTGAGTGCGAGCTACGAGCAGTACTTC
TRBV14	few	-	TRBJ2-3	CASSHQGGDTQYF	TGTGCCAGCAGCCACCAGGGGGGAGATACGCAGTATTTT
TRBV20-1	-	-	TRBJ1-5	CSARDISSNQPQHF	TGCAGTGCTAGAGACATCAGTAGCAATCAGCCCCAGCATTTT
TRBV10-3	-	-	TRBJ2-7	CAISEVPVGFYEQYF	TGTGCCATCAGTGAGGTACCAGTCGGATTCTACGAGCAGTACTTC
TRBV9	few	-	TRBJ1-2	CASSVVDSPLVGYTF	TGTGCCAGCAGCGTAGTCGACAGCCCACTCGTAGGCTACACCTTC
TRBV12-3/TRBV12-4	-	-	TRBJ1-1	CASSPPGTRAFF	TGTGCCAGCTCCCCCCCCGGGACAAGGGCTTTCTTT
TRBV10-1	few	-	TRBJ2-2	CASSAGLPSVTGELFF	TGCGCCAGCAGTGCGGGACTCCCTTCCGTGACCGGGGAGCTGTTTTTT
TRBV20-1	-	-	TRBJ2-1	CSASRVGTVYNEQFF	TGCAGTGCTAGTAGGGTTGGCACGGTATACAATGAGCAGTTCTTC
TRBV12-3/TRBV12-4	-	-	TRBJ2-3	CASSPRDNTDTQYF	TGTGCCAGCAGTCCCCGGGACAACACAGATACGCAGTATTTT
TRBV11-2	few	-	TRBJ1-2	CASSFRTEYGYTF	TGTGCCAGCAGCTTCAGGACAGAGTATGGCTACACCTTC
TRBV29-1	few	-	TRBJ1-1	CSVESGLGTRQKAFF	TGCAGCGTTGAGTCAGGCCTTGGGACCCGCCAAAAAGCTTTCTTT
TRBV4-3	few	-	TRBJ2-5	CASSQDGTETQYF	TGCGCCAGCAGCCAAGATGGGACAGAGACCCAGTACTTC
TRBV7-2	few	-	TRBJ1-2	CASSSDGFYGYTF	TGTGCCAGCAGCTCCGACGGATTCTATGGCTACACCTTC
TRBV2	few	-	TRBJ2-1	CASRNEQFF	TGTGCCAGCCGTAATGAGCAGTTCTTC
TRBV27	few	-	TRBJ2-7	CASSLSRLETYEQYF	TGTGCCAGCAGTTTATCGAGACTAGAGACCTACGAGCAGTACTTC
TRBV10-3	few	TRBD2	TRBJ2-2	CAINPFSGLNTGELFF	TGTGCCATCAACCCCTTTAGCGGGCTGAACACCGGGGAGCTGTTTTTT
TRBV5-5	few	-	TRBJ2-7	CASSLAGWEYEQYF	TGTGCCAGCAGCTTGGCAGGGTGGGAATACGAGCAGTACTTC
TRBV5-1	once	-	TRBJ2-3	CASSSVWAGDTQYF	TGCGCCAGCAGCTCGGTTTGGGCGGGGGATACGCAGTATTTT
TRBV12-3/TRBV12-4	few	TRBD1	TRBJ1-3	CASSLAGQGSGNTIYF	TGTGCCAGCAGTTTAGCGGGACAGGGCTCTGGAAACACCATATATTTT
TRBV4-3	few	-	TRBJ1-5	CASSQDFKQPQHF	TGCGCCAGCAGCCAAGATTTCAAGCAGCCCCAGCATTTT
TRBV27	few	-	TRBJ1-1	CASSDSPKLPEAFF	TGTGCCAGCAGCGACAGCCCGAAGTTACCCGAAGCTTTCTTT
TRBV4-1	-	TRBD1	TRBJ1-1	CASSHRATGLNTEAFF	TGCGCCAGCAGCCACAGAGCGACAGGGTTGAACACTGAAGCTTTCTTT
TRBV29-1	few	TRBD1	TRBJ1-2	CSVGLDRGGYGYTF	TGCAGCGTGGGTCTCGACAGGGGCGGCTATGGCTACACCTTC
TRBV7-2	few	TRBD1	TRBJ1-3	CASSLSSGTGSGNTIYF	TGTGCCAGCAGCTTAAGTTCGGGGACAGGGTCGGGAAACACCATATATTTT
TRBV18	-	-	TRBJ2-1	CASSLWERGYNEQFF	-
TRBV30	-	TRBD2	TRBJ2-1	CAWSSGGAEEFF	TGTGCCTGGTCTAGCGGGGGGGCTGAGGAGTTCTTC
TRBV5-1	-	TRBD2	TRBJ2-1	CASSLGLAGAPGNEQFF	TGCGCCAGCAGCTTGGGACTAGCGGGAGCTCCCGGTAATGAGCAGTTCTTC
TRBV5-1	few	TRBD2	TRBJ2-5	CASSSVVTSGEETQYF	TGCGCCAGCAGCTCAGTAGTGACTAGCGGGGAAGAGACCCAGTACTTC
TRBV12-3/TRBV12-4	few	-	TRBJ1-1	CASSTQTGTEAFF	TGTGCCAGCAGTACTCAAACAGGGACCGAAGCTTTCTTT
TRBV4-3	few	-	TRBJ2-7	CASSQYILIGQSDEQYF	TGCGCCAGCAGCCAATATATTCTGATCGGACAGTCTGACGAGCAGTACTTC
TRBV12-3/TRBV12-4	few	-	TRBJ1-1	CASSLPGAPEAFF	TGTGCCAGCAGTCTCCCGGGGGCCCCTGAAGCTTTCTTT